The entry below describes one T cell receptor beta chain. This record belongs to a study of blood T cell repertoires in COVID-19. This CDR3 region has 15 residues. Germline V gene sequence: CDR1 SNHLY, CDR2 FYNNEI. V shed 3 bases and J 3 bases; nucleotides not matched to a gene: 2. Measured with immunoSEQ multiplex PCR; TCRdb has only the in-frame clones, and not every one. The sample has hundreds of thousands of clones, under 90% seen once. Individuals aged roughly 18 to 95 years were recruited from 24 US areas. This rearrangement joins TRBV2 to TRBJ2-6; 7 bases line up with TRBD1. Sequenced sample: PBMCs or T cells enriched from blood (not recorded which). This receptor was identified in a man between 60 and 75 years old who had recovered from COVID-19. CDR3 region: CASSDRTGGANVLTF. CDR3 nucleotides: TGTGCCAGCAGTGACAGGACAGGTGGGGCCAACGTCCTGACTTTC.